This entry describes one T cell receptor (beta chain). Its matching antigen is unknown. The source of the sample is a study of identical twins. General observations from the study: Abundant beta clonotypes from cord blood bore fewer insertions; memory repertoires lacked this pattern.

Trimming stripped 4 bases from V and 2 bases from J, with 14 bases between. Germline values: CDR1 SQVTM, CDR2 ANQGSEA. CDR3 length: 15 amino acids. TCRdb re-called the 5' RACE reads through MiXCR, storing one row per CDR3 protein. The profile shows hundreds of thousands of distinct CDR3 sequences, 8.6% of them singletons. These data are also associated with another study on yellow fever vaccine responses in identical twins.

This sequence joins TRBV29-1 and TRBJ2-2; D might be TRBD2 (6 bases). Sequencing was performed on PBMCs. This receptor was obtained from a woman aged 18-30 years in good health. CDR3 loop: CSVARLGSNTGELFF. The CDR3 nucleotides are TGCAGCGTTGCTCGACTAGGATCAAACACCGGGGAGCTGTTTTTT.